The T cell receptor beta chain under discussion was sequenced for a study of T cells in Graves' hyperthyroidism and ophthalmopathy. Study results and limitations: A model of 13 V-J pairs discriminated ophthalmopathy from stable hyperthyroidism. Researchers found most expanded thyroid clonotypes above 0.001 in blood as well.

Researchers took RNA transcripts and amplified the TCR beta CDR3 regions from them. The study used the HTBI primer set for a first-round RT-PCR of the TCR CDR3. TCRdb passed the multiplex PCR reads through MiXCR, listing each CDR3 protein once. The sample has under 750,000 distinct CDR3 sequences, over 15% seen once. The blood sample was taken at first hyperthyroidism diagnosis, before any ophthalmopathy symptoms. The CDR3 extends over 14 amino acids. Germline lookup yields CDR1 SGDLS and CDR2 YYNGEE. After removal of 6 bases from V and 6 bases from J, the junction contained 4 bases not matched to a gene. A remark on this clonotype: Its specificity is not known.

This TCR came from a woman aged 45-65 years with Graves' hyperthyroidism that later progressed to Graves' ophthalmopathy. The chain links TRBV9 to TRBJ1-5, with 12 bases lining up with TRBD1. Specimen: blood. CDR3 region: CASMGTGGLQPQHF. CDR3 nucleotide sequence: TGTGCCAGCATGGGGACAGGGGGCCTTCAGCCCCAGCATTTT.